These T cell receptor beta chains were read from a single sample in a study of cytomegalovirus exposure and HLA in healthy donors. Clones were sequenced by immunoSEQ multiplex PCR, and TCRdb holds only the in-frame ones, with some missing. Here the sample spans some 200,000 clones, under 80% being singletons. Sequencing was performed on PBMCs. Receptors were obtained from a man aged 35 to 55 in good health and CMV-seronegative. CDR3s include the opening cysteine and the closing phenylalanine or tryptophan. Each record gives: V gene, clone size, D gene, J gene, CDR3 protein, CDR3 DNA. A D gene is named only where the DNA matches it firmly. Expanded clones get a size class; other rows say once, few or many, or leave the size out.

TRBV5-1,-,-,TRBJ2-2,CASSFGNTGELFF,TGCGCCAGCAGCTTCGGGAACACCGGGGAGCTGTTTTTT
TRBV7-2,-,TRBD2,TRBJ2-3,CASSDGPGLASDTQYF,TGTGCCAGCAGCGATGGACCGGGACTAGCCTCAGATACGCAGTATTTT
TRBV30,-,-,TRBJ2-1,CAWSGPGGNEQFF,TGTGCCTGGAGTGGCCCGGGCGGGAATGAGCAGTTCTTC
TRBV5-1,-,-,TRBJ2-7,CASSSTGFHEQYF,TGCGCCAGCAGCTCAACGGGGTTCCACGAGCAGTACTTC
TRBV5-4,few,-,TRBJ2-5,CASSLVTGDTKRTQYF,TGTGCCAGCAGCTTGGTAACAGGAGATACCAAGAGGACCCAGTACTTC
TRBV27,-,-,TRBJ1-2,CASSLGGATTFSGYTF,TGTGCCAGCAGTTTAGGGGGGGCGACGACGTTCTCTGGCTACACCTTC
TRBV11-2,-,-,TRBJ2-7,CASSLERLAPYEQYF,TGTGCCAGCAGCTTAGAAAGGCTAGCCCCCTACGAGCAGTACTTC
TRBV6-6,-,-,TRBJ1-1,CASIPGSSTEAFF,TGTGCCAGCATCCCAGGGTCATCCACTGAAGCTTTCTTT
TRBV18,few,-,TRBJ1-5,CASSPRGSSNQPQHF,TGTGCCAGCTCACCTCGGGGGTCAAGCAATCAGCCCCAGCATTTT
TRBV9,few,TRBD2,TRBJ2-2,CASSSLASGTGELFF,TGTGCCAGCAGCAGCCTAGCTAGCGGGACCGGGGAGCTGTTTTTT
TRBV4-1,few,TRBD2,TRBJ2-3,CASRKKGLAGEVDTQYF,TGCGCCAGCAGAAAAAAGGGGCTAGCGGGAGAGGTAGATACGCAGTATTTT
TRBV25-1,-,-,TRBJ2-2,CASSGYNTRELFF,TGTGCCAGCAGCGGGTACAACACCAGGGAGCTGTTTTTT
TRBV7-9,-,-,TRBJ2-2,CASSPSLTGELFF,TGTGCCAGCAGCCCCAGTCTCACCGGGGAGCTGTTTTTT
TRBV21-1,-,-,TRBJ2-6,CASSPRTGHKTNLSGANVLTF,TGTGCCAGCAGCCCCCGGACAGGACATAAAACGAACCTCTCTGGGGCCAACGTCCTGACTTTC
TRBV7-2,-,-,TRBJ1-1,CASSSGATELNTEAFF,TGTGCCAGCAGCTCCGGAGCGACAGAGCTGAACACTGAAGCTTTCTTT
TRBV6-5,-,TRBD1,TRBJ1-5,CASSYSARGSNQPQHF,TGTGCCAGCAGTTACTCGGCCAGGGGGAGCAATCAGCCCCAGCATTTT
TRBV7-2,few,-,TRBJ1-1,CASSLGPGVATEAFF,TGTGCCAGCAGCTTAGGTCCAGGGGTCGCCACTGAAGCTTTCTTT
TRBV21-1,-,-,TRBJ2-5,CASSKGRLASETQYF,TGTGCCAGCAGCAAAGGGAGACTAGCATCAGAGACCCAGTACTTC
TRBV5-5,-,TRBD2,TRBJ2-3,CASSFTSGGSNTDTQYF,TGTGCCAGCAGCTTTACTAGCGGGGGCTCAAACACAGATACGCAGTATTTT
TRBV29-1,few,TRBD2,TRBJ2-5,CSVDWGEGTQYF,TGCAGCGTTGACTGGGGGGAGGGGACCCAGTACTTC
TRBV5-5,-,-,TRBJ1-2,CASSLGRGGGYTF,TGTGCCAGCAGCTTGGGTAGGGGTGGCGGCTACACCTTC
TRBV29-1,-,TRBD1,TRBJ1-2,CSVRRQGNYGYTF,TGCAGCGTCAGAAGACAGGGGAACTATGGCTACACCTTC
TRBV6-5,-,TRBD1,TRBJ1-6,CASSQGQGSPLHF,TGTGCCAGCAGTCAGGGACAGGGTTCACCCCTCCACTTT
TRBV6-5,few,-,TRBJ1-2,CASSYSTRGAYGYTF,TGTGCCAGCAGTTACTCGACCAGGGGAGCCTATGGCTACACCTTC
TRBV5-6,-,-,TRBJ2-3,CASSSGLGADTQYF,TGTGCCAGCAGTTCGGGACTGGGGGCAGATACGCAGTATTTT
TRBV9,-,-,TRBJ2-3,CASNQGRTDTQYF,TGTGCCAGCAATCAGGGTAGAACAGATACGCAGTATTTT
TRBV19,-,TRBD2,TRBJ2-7,CATKSQGGSYEQYF,TGTGCCACCAAAAGCCAGGGAGGGTCCTACGAGCAGTACTTC
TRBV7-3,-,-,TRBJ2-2,CASSPFPNYERPTGELFF,TGTGCCAGCAGCCCGTTCCCCAACTACGAGCGGCCCACCGGGGAGCTGTTTTTT
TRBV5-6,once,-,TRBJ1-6,CASSLGEGYNSPLHF,TGTGCCAGCAGCTTGGGGGAGGGTTATAATTCACCCCTCCACTTT